The 11 T cell receptor beta chains below all came from one sample that was sequenced in a study of T cell responses to AZD1222 COVID-19 vaccine. Measured with immunoSEQ multiplex PCR; TCRdb has only the in-frame clones, and not every one. The repertoire includes 100,000 or so clones, 87% of them detected once, and approximately 16% sits in the top ten. The source was peripheral blood, collected on day 0 of AZD1222 vaccination. The receptors shown here come from an adult in good health.

The sample holds a few counts of this clone. V is TRBV28 and J is TRBJ1-5; TRBD1 matches at 8 bases. With 4 bases clipped from V and 7 bases from J, the junction kept 6 bases outside the gene matches. Germline lookup yields CDR1 MDHEN and CDR2 SYDVKM. The CDR3 covers 14 residues. This CDR3 is CASSSGQGSQPQHF. The CDR3 bases are TGTGCCAGCAGTTCTGGACAGGGTAGCCAGCCCCAGCATTTT. The whole variable domain, filled in from reference TRBV28 and TRBJ1-5, reads DVKVTQSSRYLVKRTGEKVFLECVQDMDHENMFWYRQDPGLGLRLIYFSYDVKMKEKGDIPEGYSVSREKKERFSLILESASTNQTSMYLCASSSGQGSQPQHFGDGTRLSIL.

The J gene is TRBJ2-1, the V gene TRBV4-1; D perhaps matches TRBD2 (6 bases). Trimming cost V 0 bases and J 2 bases, with 14 bases left between them. The CDR3 contains 17 residues. Germline V gene sequence: CDR1 MGHRA, CDR2 YSYEKL. The CDR3 region is CASSQDRSGEPYNEQFF. The DNA of the CDR3 is TGCGCCAGCAGCCAAGACCGGTCGGGAGAGCCCTACAATGAGCAGTTCTTC.

The chain couples TRBV6-5 to TRBJ2-2, with 8 bases identical to TRBD2. The CDR3 runs to 16 residues. In germline, CDR1 is MNHEY, CDR2 SVGAGI. After removal of 0 bases from V and 1 base from J, the junction contained 1 base not matched to a gene. CDR3 coding DNA: TGTGCCAGCAGTTACTCAGCGGGAGTGAACACCGGGGAGCTGTTTTTT. It specifies CASSYSAGVNTGELFF.

This clone was detected a few times. The V and J genes are TRBV6-1 and TRBJ1-2, with D possibly being TRBD1 (6 bases). The ends were cut back, 3 bases at V and 4 bases at J, with 12 bases in the middle. CDR1 is MNHNS and CDR2 is SASEGT in the germline V gene. The CDR3 runs to 14 residues. The CDR3 nucleotides are TGTGCCAGCAGTGAGGACAGAAACAGCTATGGCTACACCTTC. The encoded protein is CASSEDRNSYGYTF.

The V gene is TRBV7-2, the J gene TRBJ2-6; maybe TRBD2 (5 bases). In germline, CDR1 is SGHTA, CDR2 FQGNSA. CDR3 length: 15 amino acids. Trimming removed 2 bases from V and 4 bases from J, with 9 bases in between. The CDR3: CASSLRGRGANVLTF. In DNA, the CDR3 is TGTGCCAGCAGCTTACGGGGAAGGGGGGCCAACGTCCTGACTTTC.

CDR3 region: CASSLGGGRVHEQYF. DNA of the CDR3: TGTGCCAGCAGCTTGGGAGGTGGGAGAGTCCACGAGCAGTACTTC. The chain uses TRBV5-4 and TRBJ2-7, with D maybe TRBD2 (5 bases). The germline gives CDR1 SGHNT, CDR2 YYREEE (reference sequence). V was shortened by 0 bases and J by 5 bases, with 15 bases between the two germline ends. The CDR3 is 15 amino acids.

V is TRBV28 and J is TRBJ1-2; the match to TRBD1 covers 8 bases. Per germline, CDR1 MDHEN and CDR2 SYDVKM. This CDR3 contains 16 residues. V lost 5 bases and J lost 4; bases outside the gene matches: 12. CDR3 in DNA: TGTGCCAGCAGTGGGCAGGGGGCGCAGGTTGGCTATGGCTACACCTTC. This gives the protein CASSGQGAQVGYGYTF.

The chain joins TRBV19 to TRBJ2-7; TRBD1 or TRBD2 may be the D gene (5 bases each). The V gene lost 7 bases and the J gene lost 5 bases, with 18 bases spanning the gap. The germline CDR1 and CDR2 sequences are LNHDA and SQIVND (reference sequence). CDR3 length equals 14 residues. The chain's CDR3 is CASTRDPRDHEQYF. In nucleotides, the CDR3 is TGTGCCAGTACTCGGGACCCAAGGGACCACGAGCAGTACTTC.

The chain is built from TRBV28 and TRBJ1-5; no reliable D call. Germline CDR1 and CDR2: MDHEN and SYDVKM. The CDR3 consists of 15 residues. V lost 3 bases and J lost 0, with 9 bases in between. The CDR3 DNA reads TGTGCCAGCAGTTTTTATGGGAATAGCAATCAGCCCCAGCATTTT. This gives the protein CASSFYGNSNQPQHF.

This chain uses TRBV20-1 with TRBJ1-5; tentative D call: TRBD1 (6 bases). The CDR3 covers 15 residues. The ends were cut back, 3 bases at V and 4 bases at J, with 16 bases in the middle. Germline CDR1 and CDR2: DFQATT and SNEGSKA (reference sequence). The chain's CDR3 is CSASRGGAWNQPQHF. The CDR3 nucleotides are TGCAGTGCTAGTAGGGGGGGCGCATGGAATCAGCCCCAGCATTTT.

The chain links TRBV19 to TRBJ2-3; 12 nucleotides line up with TRBD2. Germline CDR1 LNHDA, CDR2 SQIVND (reference sequence). V lost 6 bases to trimming and J lost 6 bases; unmatched junction nucleotides: 10. The CDR3 is 16 amino acids. In DNA, the CDR3 is TGTGCCAGTAGCGGCCCGACTAGCGGGAGTTCCGATACGCAGTATTTT. Encoded protein: CASSGPTSGSSDTQYF.